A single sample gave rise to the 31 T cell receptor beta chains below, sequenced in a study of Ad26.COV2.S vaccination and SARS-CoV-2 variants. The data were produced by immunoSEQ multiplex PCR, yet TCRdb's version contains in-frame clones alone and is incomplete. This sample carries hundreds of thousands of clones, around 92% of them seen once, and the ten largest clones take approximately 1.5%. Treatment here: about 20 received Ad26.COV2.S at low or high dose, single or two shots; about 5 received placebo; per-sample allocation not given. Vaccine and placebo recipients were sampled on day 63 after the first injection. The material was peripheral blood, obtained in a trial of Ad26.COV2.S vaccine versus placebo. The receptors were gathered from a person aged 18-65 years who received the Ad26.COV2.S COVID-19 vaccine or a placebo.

The CDR3 loop reads CASSPFDGNVGETQYF. DNA for the CDR3: TGTGCCAGCTCCCCATTCGACGGCAACGTCGGGGAGACCCAGTACTTC. This chain connects TRBV18 to TRBJ2-5; D uncertain. CDR3 length equals 16 residues. In germline, CDR1 is KGHSH, CDR2 LQKENI. Trimming removed 6 bases from V and 5 bases from J, with 22 bases in between.

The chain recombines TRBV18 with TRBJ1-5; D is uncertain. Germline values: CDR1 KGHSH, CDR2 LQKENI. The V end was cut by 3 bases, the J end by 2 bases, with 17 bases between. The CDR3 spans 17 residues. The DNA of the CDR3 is TGTGCCAGCTCACCGAGGGAGGGAGGGCTGGGCAATCAGCCCCAGCATTTT. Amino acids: CASSPREGGLGNQPQHF.

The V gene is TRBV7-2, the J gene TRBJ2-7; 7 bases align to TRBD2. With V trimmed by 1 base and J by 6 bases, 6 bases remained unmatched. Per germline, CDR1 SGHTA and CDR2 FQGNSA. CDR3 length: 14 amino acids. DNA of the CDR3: TGTGCCAGCAGCTTAGGGACTAGTCATTCCGAGCAGTACTTC. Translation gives CASSLGTSHSEQYF. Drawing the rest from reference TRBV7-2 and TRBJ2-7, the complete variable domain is GAGVSQSPSNKVTEKGKDVELRCDPISGHTALYWYRQSLGQGLEFLIYFQGNSAPDKSGLPSDRFSAERTGGSVSTLTIQRTQQEDSAVYLCASSLGTSHSEQYFGPGTRLTVT.

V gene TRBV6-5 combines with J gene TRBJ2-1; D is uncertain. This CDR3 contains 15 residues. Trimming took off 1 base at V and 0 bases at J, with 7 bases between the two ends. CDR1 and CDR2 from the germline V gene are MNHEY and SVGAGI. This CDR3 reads CASSYWPFSYNEQFF. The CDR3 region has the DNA TGTGCCAGCAGTTACTGGCCGTTCTCCTACAATGAGCAGTTCTTC.

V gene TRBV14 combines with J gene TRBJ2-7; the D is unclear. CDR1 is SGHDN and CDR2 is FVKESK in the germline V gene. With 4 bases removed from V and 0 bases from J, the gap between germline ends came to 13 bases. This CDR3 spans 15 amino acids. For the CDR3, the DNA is TGTGCCAGCAGCCCGATTGATCCTATCTCCTACGAGCAGTACTTC. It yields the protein CASSPIDPISYEQYF.

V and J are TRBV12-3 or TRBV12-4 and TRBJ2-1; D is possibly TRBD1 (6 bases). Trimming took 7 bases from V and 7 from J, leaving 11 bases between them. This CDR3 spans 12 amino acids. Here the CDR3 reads CASKRTGNEQFF. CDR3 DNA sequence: TGTGCCAGCAAGAGAACAGGGAATGAGCAGTTCTTC.

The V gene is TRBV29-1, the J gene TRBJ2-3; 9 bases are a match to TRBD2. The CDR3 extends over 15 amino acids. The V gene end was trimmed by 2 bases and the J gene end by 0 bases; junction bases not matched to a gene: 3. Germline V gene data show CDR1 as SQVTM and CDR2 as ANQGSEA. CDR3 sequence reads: CSVESLAGSTDTQYF. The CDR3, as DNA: TGCAGCGTTGAATCACTAGCGGGTAGCACAGATACGCAGTATTTT.

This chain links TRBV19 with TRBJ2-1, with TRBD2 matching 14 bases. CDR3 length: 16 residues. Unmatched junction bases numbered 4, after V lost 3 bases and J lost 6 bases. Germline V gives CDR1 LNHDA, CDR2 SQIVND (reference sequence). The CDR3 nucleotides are TGTGCCAGTAGTATCTCCGGGACTAGCGGGAGCAATGAGCAGTTCTTC. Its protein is CASSISGTSGSNEQFF.

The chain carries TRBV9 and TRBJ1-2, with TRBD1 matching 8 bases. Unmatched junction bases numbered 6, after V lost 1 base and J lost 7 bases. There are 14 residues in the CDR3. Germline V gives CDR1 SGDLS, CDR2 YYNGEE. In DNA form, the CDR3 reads TGTGCCAGCAGCGTACTGACAGGGGCGGGTGGCTACACCTTC. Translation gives CASSVLTGAGGYTF.

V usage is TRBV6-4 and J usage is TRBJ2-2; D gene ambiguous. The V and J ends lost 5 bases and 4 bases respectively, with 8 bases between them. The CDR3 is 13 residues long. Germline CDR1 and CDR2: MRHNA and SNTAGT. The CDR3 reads CASSLISTGELFF. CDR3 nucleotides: TGTGCCAGCAGTCTTATTTCCACCGGGGAGCTGTTTTTT.

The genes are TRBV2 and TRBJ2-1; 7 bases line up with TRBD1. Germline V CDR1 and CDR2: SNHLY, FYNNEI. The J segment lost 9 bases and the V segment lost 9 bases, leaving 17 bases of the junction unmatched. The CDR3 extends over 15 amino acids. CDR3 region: CASSAIQGVRGEQFF. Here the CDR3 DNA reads TGTGCCAGTTCAGCTATCCAGGGGGTTCGAGGTGAGCAGTTCTTC. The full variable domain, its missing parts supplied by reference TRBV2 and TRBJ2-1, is EPEVTQTPSHQVTQMGQEVILRCVPISNHLYFYWYRQILGQKVEFLVSFYNNEISEKSEIFDDQFSVERPDGSNFTLKIRSTKLEDSAMYFCASSAIQGVRGEQFFGPGTRLTVL.

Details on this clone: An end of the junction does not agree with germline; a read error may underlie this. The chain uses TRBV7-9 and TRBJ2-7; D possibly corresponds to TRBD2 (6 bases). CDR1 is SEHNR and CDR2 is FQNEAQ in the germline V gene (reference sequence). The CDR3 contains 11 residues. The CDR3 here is CASSSDYVQYF. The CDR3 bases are TGTGCCAGCAGCTCGGACTACGTGCAGTACTTC.

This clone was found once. In DNA form, the CDR3 reads TGTGCCAGCAGTCTAGGACAGGGGGCAGGAGAGACCCAGTACTTC. This codes for CASSLGQGAGETQYF. The rearrangement links TRBV6-4 to TRBJ2-5; 11 bases fit TRBD1. Germline trimming cut 5 bases from V and 4 bases from J; bases unmatched to any gene: 6. Per the germline V gene, CDR1 is MRHNA and CDR2 is SNTAGT. The CDR3 is 15 amino acids.

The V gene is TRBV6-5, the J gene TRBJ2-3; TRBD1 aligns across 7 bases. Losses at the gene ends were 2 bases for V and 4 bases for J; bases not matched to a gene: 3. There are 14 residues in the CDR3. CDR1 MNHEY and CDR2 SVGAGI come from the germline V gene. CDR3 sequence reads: CASSYRGPPDTQYF. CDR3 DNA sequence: TGTGCCAGCAGTTACAGGGGGCCCCCAGATACGCAGTATTTT.

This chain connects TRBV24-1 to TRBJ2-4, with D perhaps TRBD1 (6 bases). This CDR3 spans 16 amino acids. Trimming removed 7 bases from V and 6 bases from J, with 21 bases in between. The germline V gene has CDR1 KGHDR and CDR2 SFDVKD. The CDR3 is CATSETGLGRGNIQYF. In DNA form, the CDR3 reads TGTGCCACCAGCGAAACGGGGCTCGGCAGGGGAAACATTCAGTACTTC.

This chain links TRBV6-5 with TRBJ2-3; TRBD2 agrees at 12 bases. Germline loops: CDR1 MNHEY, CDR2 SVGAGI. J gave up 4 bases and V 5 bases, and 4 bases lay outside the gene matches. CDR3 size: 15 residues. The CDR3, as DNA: TGTGCCAGCAGTCCCTCTAGCGGGGGGGCAGATACGCAGTATTTT. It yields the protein CASSPSSGGADTQYF.

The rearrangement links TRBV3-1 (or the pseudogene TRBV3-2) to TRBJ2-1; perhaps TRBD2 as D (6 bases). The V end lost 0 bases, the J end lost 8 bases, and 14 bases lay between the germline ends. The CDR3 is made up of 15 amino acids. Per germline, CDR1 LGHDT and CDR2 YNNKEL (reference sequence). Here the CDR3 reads CASSQDRRGGDEQFF. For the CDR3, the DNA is TGTGCCAGCAGCCAAGATAGGCGGGGCGGGGATGAGCAGTTCTTC.

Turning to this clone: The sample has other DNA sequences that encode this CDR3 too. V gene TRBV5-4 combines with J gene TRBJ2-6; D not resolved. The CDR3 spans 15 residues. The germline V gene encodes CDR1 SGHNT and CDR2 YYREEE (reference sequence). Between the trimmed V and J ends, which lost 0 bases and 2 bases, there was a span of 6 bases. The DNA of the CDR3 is TGTGCCAGCAGCTTGGGAGGCCCTGGGGCCAACGTCCTGACTTTC. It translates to CASSLGGPGANVLTF.

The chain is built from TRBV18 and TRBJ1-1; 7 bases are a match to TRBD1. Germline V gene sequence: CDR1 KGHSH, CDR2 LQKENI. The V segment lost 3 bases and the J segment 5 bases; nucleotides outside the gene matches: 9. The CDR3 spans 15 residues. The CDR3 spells CASSPEPTGRTEAFF. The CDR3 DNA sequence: TGTGCCAGCTCACCTGAGCCGACAGGGAGGACTGAAGCTTTCTTT.

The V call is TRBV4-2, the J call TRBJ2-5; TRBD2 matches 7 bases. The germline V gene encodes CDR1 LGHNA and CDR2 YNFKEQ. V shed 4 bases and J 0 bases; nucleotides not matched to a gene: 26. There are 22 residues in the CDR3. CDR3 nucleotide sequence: TGTGCCAGCAGCCCTGGTCCCCTACTAGCGCAAGGTGGGGCTCTGAACCAAGAGACCCAGTACTTC. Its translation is CASSPGPLLAQGGALNQETQYF.

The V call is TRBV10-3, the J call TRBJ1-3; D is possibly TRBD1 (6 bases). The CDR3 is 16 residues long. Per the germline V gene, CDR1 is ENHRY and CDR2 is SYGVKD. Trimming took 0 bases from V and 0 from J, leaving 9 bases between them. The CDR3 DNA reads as TGTGCCATCAGTGAGTCGGACAGAAACTCTGGAAACACCATATATTTT. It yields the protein CAISESDRNSGNTIYF.

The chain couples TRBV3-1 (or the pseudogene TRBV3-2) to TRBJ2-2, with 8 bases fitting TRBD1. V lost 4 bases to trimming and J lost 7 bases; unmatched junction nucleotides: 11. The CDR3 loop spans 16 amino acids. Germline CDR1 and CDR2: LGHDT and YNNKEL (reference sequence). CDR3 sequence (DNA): TGTGCCAGCAGCCCCTTCCCCACAGGGGGTGGCGGGGAGCTGTTTTTT. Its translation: CASSPFPTGGGGELFF.

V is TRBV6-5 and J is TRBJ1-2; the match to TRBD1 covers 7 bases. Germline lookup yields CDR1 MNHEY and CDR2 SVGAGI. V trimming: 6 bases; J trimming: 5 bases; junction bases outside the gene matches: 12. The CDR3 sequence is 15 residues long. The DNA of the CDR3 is TGTGCCAGCAGGACGCGGGGGGCCAGGGGGTATGGCTACACCTTC. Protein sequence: CASRTRGARGYGYTF.

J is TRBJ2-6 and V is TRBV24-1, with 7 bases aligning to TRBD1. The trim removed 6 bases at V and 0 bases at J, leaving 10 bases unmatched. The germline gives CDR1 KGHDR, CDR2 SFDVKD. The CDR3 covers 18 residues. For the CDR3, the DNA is TGTGCCACCAGTCCTCGAGAGGGACAGAGCTCTGGGGCCAACGTCCTGACTTTC. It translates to CATSPREGQSSGANVLTF.

This chain's CDR3 is CASSLARDHEQFF. The CDR3 bases are TGTGCCAGCAGCTTAGCGAGGGACCATGAGCAGTTCTTC. V usage is TRBV7-2 and J usage is TRBJ2-1, with D perhaps matching TRBD1 or TRBD2 (5 bases each). This CDR3 region has 13 residues. Germline V gene data show CDR1 as SGHTA and CDR2 as FQGNSA. With 0 bases removed from V and 8 bases from J, the gap between germline ends came to 8 bases.

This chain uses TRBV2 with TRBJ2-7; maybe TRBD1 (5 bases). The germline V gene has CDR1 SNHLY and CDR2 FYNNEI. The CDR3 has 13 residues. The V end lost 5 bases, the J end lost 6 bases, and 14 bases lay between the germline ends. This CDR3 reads CASSSDRSREQYF. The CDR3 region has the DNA TGTGCCAGCAGTTCAGACAGATCTCGCGAGCAGTACTTC.

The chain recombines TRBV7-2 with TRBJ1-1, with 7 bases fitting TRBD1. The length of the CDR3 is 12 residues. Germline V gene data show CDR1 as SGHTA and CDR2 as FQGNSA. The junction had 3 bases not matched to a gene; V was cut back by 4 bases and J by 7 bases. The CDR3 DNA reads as TGTGCCAGCAGCTCCCAGGGGGATGAAGCTTTCTTT. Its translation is CASSSQGDEAFF.

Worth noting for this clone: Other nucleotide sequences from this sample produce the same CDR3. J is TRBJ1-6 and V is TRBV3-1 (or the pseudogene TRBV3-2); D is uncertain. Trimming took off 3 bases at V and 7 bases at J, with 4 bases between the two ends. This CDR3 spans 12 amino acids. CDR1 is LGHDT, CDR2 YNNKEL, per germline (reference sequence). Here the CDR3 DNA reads TGTGCCAGCAGCCAGGGGAATTCACCCCTCCACTTT. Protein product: CASSQGNSPLHF.

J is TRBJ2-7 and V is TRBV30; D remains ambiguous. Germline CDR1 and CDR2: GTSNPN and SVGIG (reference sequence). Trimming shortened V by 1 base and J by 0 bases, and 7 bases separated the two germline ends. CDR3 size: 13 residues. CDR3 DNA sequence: TGTGCCTGGAGTGAGGGCACCTCCTACGAGCAGTACTTC. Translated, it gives CAWSEGTSYEQYF.

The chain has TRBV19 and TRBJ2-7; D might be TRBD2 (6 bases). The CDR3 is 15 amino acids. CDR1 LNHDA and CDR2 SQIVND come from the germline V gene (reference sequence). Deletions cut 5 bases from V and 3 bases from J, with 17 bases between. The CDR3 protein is CASSPTTSTSYEQYF. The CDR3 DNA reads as TGTGCCAGTAGTCCCACGACTAGTACGAGCTACGAGCAGTACTTC.

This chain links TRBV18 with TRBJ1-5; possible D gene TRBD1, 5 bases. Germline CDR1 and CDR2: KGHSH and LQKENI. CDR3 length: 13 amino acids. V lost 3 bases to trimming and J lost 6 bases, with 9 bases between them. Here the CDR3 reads CASSPGEVQPQHF. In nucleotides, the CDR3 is TGTGCCAGCTCACCGGGGGAAGTTCAGCCCCAGCATTTT.